This T cell receptor beta chain was obtained from a study of T cells in Graves' hyperthyroidism and ophthalmopathy. This clonotype was picked up one time. CDR1 and CDR2 from the germline V gene are SQVTM and ANQGSEA. This CDR3 has 14 residues. V trimming: 4 bases; J trimming: 6 bases; junction bases outside the gene matches: 5. Amplification targeted TCR beta CDR3 regions from RNA transcripts. HTBI primers drove first-round RT-PCR of the TCR CDR3. In TCRdb, the multiplex PCR reads were re-called with MiXCR into one record per CDR3 protein. The sample lists approximately 330,000 distinct CDR3 sequences, around a sixth occurring once.

The receptor comes from a woman in her 50s with Graves' hyperthyroidism. Material for sequencing was blood. This chain connects TRBV29-1 to TRBJ1-4; TRBD1 agrees at 10 bases. The chain's CDR3 is CSVGLTGGDEKLFF. The CDR3 nucleotides read TGCAGCGTTGGCTTGACAGGGGGCGATGAAAAACTGTTTTTT. The full variable domain, in which reference TRBV29-1 and TRBJ1-4 provide the parts outside the CDR3, is SAVISQKPSRDICQRGTSLTIQCQVDSQVTMMFWYRQQPGQSLTLIATANQGSEATYESGFVIDKFPISRPNLTFSTLTVSNMSPEDSSIYLCSVGLTGGDEKLFFGSGTQLSVL.